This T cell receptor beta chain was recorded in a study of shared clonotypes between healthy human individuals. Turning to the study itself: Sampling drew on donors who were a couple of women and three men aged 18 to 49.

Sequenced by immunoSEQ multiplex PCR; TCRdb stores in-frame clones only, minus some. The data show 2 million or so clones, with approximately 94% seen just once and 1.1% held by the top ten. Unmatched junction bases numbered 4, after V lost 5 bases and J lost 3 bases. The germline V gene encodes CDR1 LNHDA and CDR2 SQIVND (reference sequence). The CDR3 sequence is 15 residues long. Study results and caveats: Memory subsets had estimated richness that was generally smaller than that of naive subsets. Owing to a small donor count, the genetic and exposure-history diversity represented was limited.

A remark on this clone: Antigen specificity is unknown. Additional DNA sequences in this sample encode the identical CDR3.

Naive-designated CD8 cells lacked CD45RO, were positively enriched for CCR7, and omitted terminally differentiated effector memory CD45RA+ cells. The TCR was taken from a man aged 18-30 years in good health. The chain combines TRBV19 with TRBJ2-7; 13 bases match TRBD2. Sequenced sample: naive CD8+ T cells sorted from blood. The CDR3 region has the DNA TGTGCCAGTAGTCCCGGACTAGCGGGAGTCTACGAGCAGTACTTC. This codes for CASSPGLAGVYEQYF.